The present T cell receptor (beta chain) was sequenced within a study of glioma-infiltrating T cells. Regarding this clonotype: What it recognizes is unknown.

Study-level results: CDR3 overlap between tissue and blood was very small. Tissue-blood divergence was below expectation in non-neoplastic patients, above in gliomas.

V lost 6 bases to trimming and J lost 1 base; unmatched junction nucleotides: 1. The CDR3 extends over 14 amino acids. Using RNA template, CDR3s of TCR alpha and beta were amplified with iRepertoire arm-PCR. For one-step reverse transcription and amplification, 100-400 ng of tissue mRNA or PBMC total RNA was used. MiXCR, applied by TCRdb to the multiplex PCR reads, yields one record per CDR3 protein. In the table there are about 190,000 distinct CDR3 sequences, roughly 32% of which are singletons. The rearrangement uses TRBV12-3 or TRBV12-4 and TRBJ2-2; 8 positions match TRBD1. The TCR was taken from a human donor with low-grade glioma or glioblastoma, undergoing nonglioma brain surgery, or in good health (not recorded which). Sequencing was done on a sample of glioma tissue, nonneoplastic brain tissue, or PBMCs (not recorded which). The chain's CDR3 is CASRDRENTGELFF. CDR3 DNA sequence: TGTGCCAGCAGGGACAGGGAGAACACCGGGGAGCTGTTTTTT.